This T cell receptor (beta chain) was recorded in a study of regulatory T cells in long-lasting Graves disease. Study observations and caveats: TCR diversity was lower in persistent Graves' patients (versus newly diagnosed ones). Sampling was limited to peripheral blood rather than thyroid tissue.

As for time point: newly diagnosed GD, antithyroid drugs for less than 3 months. The authors made the TCR library using RNA they extracted from PBMCs. All patients originated from an endocrinology department located in Xi'an, China. Combining iRepertoire HTBI primers with Arm-PCR of CDR3 regions, the authors built TCR beta libraries. TCRdb re-analysed the multiplex PCR reads in MiXCR, keeping a single row per CDR3 protein. The table lists roughly 560,000 distinct CDR3 sequences, approximately 12% of them singletons. This clonotype was seen repeatedly, ten times or more. Antigen specificity is unknown. Germline V CDR1 and CDR2: SGHTA, FQGNSA. The CDR3 loop spans 14 amino acids. V lost 5 bases and J lost 7, with 15 bases in between. The same data also went into a second study, on T cells in Graves' hyperthyroidism and ophthalmopathy. In that study: First-round RT-PCR targeting the TCR CDR3 was performed with the HTBI primer set.

This receptor was identified in a young woman with Graves disease. The gene calls are TRBV7-2 and TRBJ2-1; D not resolved. Sequences were derived from peripheral blood mononuclear cells (PBMCs), sampled at new diagnosis, from a patient treated with antithyroid drugs. CDR3 sequence (DNA): TGTGCCAGCAGCAAACCGCCACCGCGAAATGAGCAGTTCTTC. Its translation: CASSKPPPRNEQFF.